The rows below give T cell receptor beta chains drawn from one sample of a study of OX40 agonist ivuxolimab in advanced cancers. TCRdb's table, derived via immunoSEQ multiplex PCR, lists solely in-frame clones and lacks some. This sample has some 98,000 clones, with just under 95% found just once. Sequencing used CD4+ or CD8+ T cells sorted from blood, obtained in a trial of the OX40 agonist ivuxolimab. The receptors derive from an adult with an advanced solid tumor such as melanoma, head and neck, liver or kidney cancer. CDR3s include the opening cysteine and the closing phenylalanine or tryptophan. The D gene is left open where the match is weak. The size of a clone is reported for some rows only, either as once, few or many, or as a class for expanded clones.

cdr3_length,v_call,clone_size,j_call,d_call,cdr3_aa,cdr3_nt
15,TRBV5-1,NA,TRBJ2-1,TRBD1,CASSSFGTGPNEQFF,TGCGCCAGCAGCTCTTTCGGGACAGGGCCGAATGAGCAGTTCTTC
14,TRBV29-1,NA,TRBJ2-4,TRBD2,CSVEVGQGGSIQYF,TGCAGCGTTGAAGTAGGTCAGGGAGGGAGCATTCAGTACTTC
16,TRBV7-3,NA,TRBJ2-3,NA,CASSLLGGRNTDTQYF,TGTGCCAGCAGCTTATTAGGGGGACGGAACACAGATACGCAGTATTTT
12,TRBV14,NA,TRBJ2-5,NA,CASSQVAETQYF,TGTGCCAGCAGCCAAGTTGCAGAGACCCAGTACTTC
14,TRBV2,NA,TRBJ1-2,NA,CASTAEHANYGYTF,TGTGCCAGCACCGCAGAGCATGCTAACTATGGCTACACCTTC
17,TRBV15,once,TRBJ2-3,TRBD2,CATSRDGAGGFTDTQYF,TGTGCCACCAGCAGAGATGGCGCGGGGGGATTCACAGATACGCAGTATTTT
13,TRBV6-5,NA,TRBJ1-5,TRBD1,CASRGQGDQPQHF,TGTGCCAGCAGGGGACAGGGGGATCAGCCCCAGCATTTT
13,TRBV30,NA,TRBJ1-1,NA,CAFYRRLNTEAFF,TGTGCCTTCTACAGGAGACTGAACACTGAAGCTTTCTTT
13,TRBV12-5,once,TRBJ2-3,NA,CASGLAGTDTQYF,TGTGCTAGTGGTTTGGCGGGCACAGATACGCAGTATTTT
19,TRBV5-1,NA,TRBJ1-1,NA,CASSSLYRDTRNSNTEAFF,TGCGCCAGCAGCTCGTTATACCGGGACACCCGTAACTCGAACACTGAAGCTTTCTTT
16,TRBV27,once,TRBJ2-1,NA,CASSLSGWDPGHWVFF,TGTGCCAGCAGTTTATCCGGGTGGGATCCGGGACATTGGGTCTTCTTC
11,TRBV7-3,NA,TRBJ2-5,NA,CASSPQETQYF,TGTGCCAGCAGCCCGCAAGAGACCCAGTACTTC
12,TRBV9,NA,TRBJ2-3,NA,CASSVGTDTQYF,TGTGCCAGCAGCGTAGGGACAGATACGCAGTATTTT
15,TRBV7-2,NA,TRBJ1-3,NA,CASSPGRHSGNTIYF,TGTGCCAGCAGCCCCGGACGGCACTCTGGAAACACCATATATTTT
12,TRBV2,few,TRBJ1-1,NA,CASGRGITEAFF,TGTGCCAGCGGACGAGGGATAACTGAAGCTTTCTTT
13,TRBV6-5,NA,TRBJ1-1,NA,CASRGQRATEAFF,TGTGCCAGCAGAGGACAGCGGGCCACTGAAGCTTTCTTT
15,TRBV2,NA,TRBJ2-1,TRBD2,CASTLTSGSVNEQFF,TGTGCCAGCACCCTGACTAGCGGGAGCGTCAATGAGCAGTTCTTC
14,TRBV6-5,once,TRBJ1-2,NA,CASSYGQGRYGYTF,TGTGCCAGCAGTTACGGTCAGGGTCGCTATGGCTACACCTTC
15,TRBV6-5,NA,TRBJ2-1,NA,CASSYAKHQVNEQFF,TGTGCCAGCAGTTACGCCAAACACCAAGTCAATGAGCAGTTCTTC
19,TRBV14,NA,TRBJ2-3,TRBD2,CASSRYRTSGRFDTDTQYF,TGTGCCAGCAGCCGGTACAGGACTAGCGGGAGGTTTGACACAGATACGCAGTATTTT
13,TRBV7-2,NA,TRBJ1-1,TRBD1,CASSWTGETEAFF,TGTGCCAGCAGCTGGACAGGGGAGACTGAAGCTTTCTTT
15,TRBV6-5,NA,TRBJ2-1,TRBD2,CASRPTSGSYNEQFF,TGTGCCAGCAGGCCTACCAGCGGGAGCTACAATGAGCAGTTCTTC
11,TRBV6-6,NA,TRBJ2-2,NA,CASSYPGELFF,TGTGCCAGCAGTTACCCCGGGGAGCTGTTTTTT
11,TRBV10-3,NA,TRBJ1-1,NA,CAISVGHEAFF,TGTGCCATCAGTGTCGGCCACGAAGCTTTCTTT
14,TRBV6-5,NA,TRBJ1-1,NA,CASSYYRVGTEAFF,TGTGCCAGCAGCTACTACAGGGTTGGCACTGAAGCTTTCTTT
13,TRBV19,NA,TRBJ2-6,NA,CASTYSGANVLTF,TGTGCCAGTACCTATTCTGGGGCCAACGTCCTGACTTTC
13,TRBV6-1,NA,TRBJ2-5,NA,CASSELPAETQYF,TGTGCCAGCAGTGAACTCCCCGCGGAGACCCAGTACTTC
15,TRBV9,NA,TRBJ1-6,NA,CASSVGQLFNSPLHF,TGTGCCAGCAGCGTAGGACAGCTTTTCAATTCACCCCTCCACTTT